The following is a TCR beta chain sequence with its context. These data are taken from a study of Graves' ophthalmopathy and Graves' hyperthyroidism. There are 14 residues in the CDR3. Trimming removed 11 bases from V and 0 bases from J; junction bases left unmatched: 10. The germline gives CDR1 MGHDK, CDR2 SYGVNS. Amplification from RNA transcripts yielded the TCR beta CDR3 regions. The first-round RT-PCR employed HTBI primers together with the Qiagen OneStep RT-PCR kit. A multiplex PCR was then performed as the second round. TCRdb reprocessed the multiplex PCR reads via MiXCR and lists one record per CDR3 protein. The sample yields around 1.1 million distinct CDR3 sequences, 35% to 40% seen once.

The receptor's source is an adult man with Graves' hyperthyroidism. The sample consisted of peripheral blood or thyroid tissue (not recorded which). V usage is TRBV25-1 and J usage is TRBJ2-7, with 7 bases aligning to TRBD2. For the CDR3, the DNA is TGTGCCGAAGCCCTAGCGGCACTCTCCTACGAGCAGTACTTC. This codes for CAEALAALSYEQYF.